Here is one T cell receptor beta chain with its context. What it binds is not known. This entry belongs to a study of vaccination effects on CD4 cells after COVID-19. Regarding the study as a whole: Few convalescent patients were included, and no early post-infection timepoints were sampled. In healthy vaccinees, only 1 of 255 vaccine-induced clones cross-reacted with common cold coronaviruses. Late post-vaccination samples showed marked contraction of infection- and vaccine-induced clones.

Before any sequencing was done, the ViraFEST assay used viral peptide pools to expand antigen-specific CD4+ T cells. CD4+ T cells were isolated after nine to ten days of culture. Each person got two doses of an mRNA SARS-CoV-2 vaccine, BNT162b2 or mRNA-1273. Half of the medium was exchanged for IL-2 medium on both days 3 and 7. Data came from immunoSEQ multiplex PCR; TCRdb stores just in-frame clones and leaves some out. Of over 50,000 clones listed, around 78% are singletons. V was cut by 5 bases and J by 1 base, with 8 bases left in between. The CDR3 covers 13 residues. Germline V gene sequence: CDR1 SGHTA, CDR2 FQGTGA.

Sequenced material: CD4+ T cells from PBMCs cultured with HCoV-229E spike peptides, taken after COVID-19 vaccination. The source is a human donor who received a COVID-19 vaccine. The chain is built from TRBV7-3 and TRBJ1-1, with D tentatively TRBD1 (5 bases). The CDR3 nucleotides are TGTGCCAGCAGCCTCGACAGGAACACTGAAGCTTTCTTT. Protein sequence: CASSLDRNTEAFF. The whole variable domain, remainder taken from reference TRBV7-3 and TRBJ1-1, is GAGVSQTPSNKVTEKGKYVELRCDPISGHTALYWYRQSLGQGPEFLIYFQGTGAADDSGLPNDRFFAVRPEGSVSTLKIQRTERGDSAVYLCASSLDRNTEAFFGQGTRLTVV.